This TCR beta chain was retrieved from a study of blood T cell repertoires in COVID-19. Germline V gives CDR1 SGHVS, CDR2 FQNEAQ. The CDR3 consists of 15 residues. With 5 bases clipped from V and 0 bases from J, the junction kept 5 bases outside the gene matches. Some clones are missing from TCRdb's copy, which holds only in-frame ones; the method was immunoSEQ multiplex PCR. Among fewer than 90,000 clones listed, more than 75% were seen once. Sequencing was performed on peripheral blood. The clonotype was recovered from a human donor in a cohort sampled during active COVID-19. This chain connects TRBV7-8 to TRBJ1-2; 8 nucleotides line up with TRBD1. The CDR3 reads CASSPRDRSNYGYTF. The CDR3 coding sequence is TGTGCCAGCAGCCCTCGGGACAGGTCTAACTATGGCTACACCTTC. Looking up the rest from reference TRBV7-8 and TRBJ1-2 gives the full variable domain: GAGVSQSPRYKVAKRGQDVALRCDPISGHVSLFWYQQALGQGPEFLTYFQNEAQLDKSGLPSDRFFAERPEGSVSTLKIQRTQQEDSAVYLCASSPRDRSNYGYTFGSGTRLTVV.